Presented here are 7 T cell receptor beta chains from one specimen sequenced in a study of cytomegalovirus exposure and HLA in healthy donors (dated by TCRdb to about 2017). The protocol used for the library was the immunoSEQ multiplex PCR assay. The multiplex PCR relied on a mix of 60 forward primers for TCR Vbeta segments and 13 reverse primers for TCR Jbeta segments. The immuneACCESS repertoire file appears here via TCRdb, limited to in-frame rearrangements. These files lack a portion of the clones; in checked studies, under half of the deficit traces to unresolved V genes, and the cause of the others is not known. This sample is represented by 130,000 to 150,000 clones; around 79% of them were singletons. Of the sample, around 9.1% falls within the top ten clones. The sample comprised PBMCs. Source of these receptors: a woman between 50 and 59 years old in good health and CMV-seropositive.

J is TRBJ1-1 and V is TRBV30, with D tentatively TRBD1 (5 bases). The V end was cut by 0 bases, the J end by 3 bases, with 8 bases between. The CDR3 covers 13 residues. The V gene's germline CDR1 is GTSNPN and CDR2 SVGIG (reference sequence). CDR3 nucleotides: TGTGCCTGGAGTGTTGGGGGGTACACTGAAGCTTTCTTT. Translation gives CAWSVGGYTEAFF. Drawing the rest from reference TRBV30 and TRBJ1-1, the complete variable domain is SQTIHQWPATLVQPVGSPLSLECTVEGTSNPNLYWYRQAAGRGLQLLFYSVGIGQISSEVPQNLSASRPQDRQFILSSKKLLLSDSGFYLCAWSVGGYTEAFFGQGTRLTVV.

The CDR3 DNA reads TGTGCCAGCAGTGAACAGGGTCTGGGGCTCAGCTCCTACGAGCAGTACTTC. Translation: CASSEQGLGLSSYEQYF. The chain has TRBV6-1 and TRBJ2-7; D may be TRBD1 (5 bases). The V and J ends lost 2 bases and 0 bases respectively, with 17 bases between them. Germline CDR1 is MNHNS and CDR2 is SASEGT. The CDR3 is 17 amino acids.

This clone occurred many times. J is TRBJ1-4 and V is TRBV13, with D maybe TRBD1 (5 bases). The CDR3 is 15 amino acids. Germline values: CDR1 PRHDT, CDR2 FYEKMQ (reference sequence). V was trimmed by 5 bases and J by 3 bases, leaving 13 bases between them. CDR3 in amino acids: CASSIRQLPNEKLFF. In DNA form, the CDR3 reads TGTGCCAGCAGCATTAGACAGCTACCTAATGAAAAACTGTTTTTT.

V is TRBV28 and J is TRBJ2-7; TRBD1 agrees at 7 bases. This CDR3 is 15 amino acids long. Germline V gene data show CDR1 as MDHEN and CDR2 as SYDVKM. V was clipped by 6 bases and J by 2 bases; unmatched bases: 10. CDR3 in amino acids: CASSPYRGRAYEQYF. As DNA, the CDR3 is TGTGCCAGCAGCCCTTACAGGGGAAGGGCCTACGAGCAGTACTTC.

J is TRBJ2-7 and V is TRBV9, with 7 bases aligning to TRBD2. The CDR3 is made up of 15 amino acids. J was trimmed by 3 bases and V by 4 bases; bases with no gene match: 10. CDR1 SGDLS and CDR2 YYNGEE come from the germline V gene. CDR3 residues: CASSSAEAGSYEQYF. The CDR3 DNA is TGTGCCAGCAGCTCCGCCGAAGCGGGGAGCTACGAGCAGTACTTC. The full variable domain, rest sourced from reference TRBV9 and TRBJ2-7, is DSGVTQTPKHLITATGQRVTLRCSPRSGDLSVYWYQQSLDQGLQFLIQYYNGEERAKGNILERFSAQQFPDLHSELNLSSLELGDSALYFCASSSAEAGSYEQYFGPGTRLTVT.

There are a few counts of this clone. The chain employs TRBV2 and TRBJ1-1, with D unclear. The germline V gene encodes CDR1 SNHLY and CDR2 FYNNEI. The V gene lost 3 bases and the J gene lost 7 bases, with 12 bases spanning the gap. This CDR3 spans 13 amino acids. The CDR3 region is CASSERAADEAFF. DNA for the CDR3: TGTGCCAGCAGTGAGAGGGCGGCAGATGAAGCTTTCTTT. The variable domain in full, with the rest retrieved from reference TRBV2 and TRBJ1-1, is EPEVTQTPSHQVTQMGQEVILRCVPISNHLYFYWYRQILGQKVEFLVSFYNNEISEKSEIFDDQFSVERPDGSNFTLKIRSTKLEDSAMYFCASSERAADEAFFGQGTRLTVV.

The rearrangement links TRBV9 to TRBJ1-2, with D perhaps TRBD1 (5 bases). Germline V lookup: CDR1 SGDLS, CDR2 YYNGEE. The CDR3 covers 16 residues. Trimming shortened V by 0 bases and J by 3 bases, and 15 bases separated the two germline ends. CDR3 in amino acids: CASSVDLGRGDYGYTF. The CDR3 DNA is TGTGCCAGCAGCGTAGATCTCGGGAGAGGGGACTATGGCTACACCTTC. Filled out from reference TRBV9 and TRBJ1-2, the complete variable domain reads DSGVTQTPKHLITATGQRVTLRCSPRSGDLSVYWYQQSLDQGLQFLIQYYNGEERAKGNILERFSAQQFPDLHSELNLSSLELGDSALYFCASSVDLGRGDYGYTFGSGTRLTVV.